Listed here are 6 T cell receptor beta chains from one sample, sequenced in a study of blood T cells in healthy people across ages. The authors ran a second PCR of roughly 6 to 12 cycles using a sample-barcoded 5' primer and a J-beta primer mix. Using its own MiXCR run on the 5' RACE reads, TCRdb lists one record per CDR3 protein. The data show around 1,000,000 distinct CDR3 sequences, with almost 25% seen just once and around 0.75% held by the top ten. The same sample was also studied in work on T cells of mothers and their children.

The sample taken for sequencing was blood. These receptors were obtained from a girl aged 2 to 10 in good health.

This clonotype occurred a few times. The genes are TRBV5-1 and TRBJ2-7; D tentatively fits TRBD1 or TRBD2 (5 bases each). The CDR3 extends over 14 amino acids. Trimming left V 4 bases short and J 8 bases short, with 19 bases between. In germline, CDR1 is SGHRS, CDR2 YFSETQ. The CDR3 loop is CASSPEGRPGQQYF. CDR3 nucleotides: TGCGCCAGCAGCCCCGAGGGACGACCAGGCCAGCAGTACTTC.

This clonotype came up a few times. The V and J genes are TRBV6-2 or TRBV6-3 and TRBJ2-2; no clear D gene. The CDR3 runs to 14 residues. V lost 6 bases and J 7 bases, leaving 15 bases between the germline ends. Germline loops: CDR1 MNHEY, CDR2 SVGEGT. As DNA, the CDR3 is TGTGCCAGCAGCCGGACCGGTAATGGCGGGGAGCTGTTTTTT. This sequence encodes CASSRTGNGGELFF.

The chain employs TRBV7-9 and TRBJ2-3; TRBD2 matches 13 bases. CDR3 length equals 19 residues. After removal of 5 bases from V and 0 bases from J, the junction contained 11 bases not matched to a gene. In germline, CDR1 is SEHNR, CDR2 FQNEAQ (reference sequence). The CDR3 sequence is CASSIGLAGVDGSTDTQYF. The DNA for the CDR3 is TGTGCCAGCAGCATCGGACTAGCGGGGGTGGATGGAAGCACAGATACGCAGTATTTT. The full variable domain, with the rest looked up from reference TRBV7-9 and TRBJ2-3, is DTGVSQNPRHKITKRGQNVTFRCDPISEHNRLYWYRQTLGQGPEFLTYFQNEAQLEKSRLLSDRFSAERPKGSFSTLEIQRTEQGDSAMYLCASSIGLAGVDGSTDTQYFGPGTRLTVL.

Points on this clonotype: A clone one base away is much larger, so this may be a read error. V gene TRBV4-3 combines with J gene TRBJ1-2, with no clear D. The V end lost 4 bases, the J end lost 0 bases, and 12 bases lay between the germline ends. This CDR3 comprises 15 residues. Per germline, CDR1 LGHNA and CDR2 YSLEER. The CDR3 bases are TGCGCCAGCAGCCGCTCCCCAGTGGCTAACTATGGCTACACCTTC. Protein sequence: CASSRSPVANYGYTF.

The chain joins TRBV7-2 to TRBJ2-3; D is uncertain. V was cut by 2 bases and J by 4 bases, with 7 bases left in between. Germline lookup yields CDR1 SGHTA and CDR2 FQGNSA. CDR3 length: 13 amino acids. CDR3 residues: CASSLFSPDTQYF. The CDR3 nucleotides read TGTGCCAGCAGCTTATTTTCCCCAGATACGCAGTATTTT.

The chain couples TRBV14 to TRBJ2-4, with D unresolved. Germline V gene sequence: CDR1 SGHDN, CDR2 FVKESK. The CDR3 totals 14 residues. V lost 0 bases, J lost 1 base, and 4 bases lay in between. In DNA form, the CDR3 reads TGTGCCAGCAGCCAAGACATGGCCAAAAACATTCAGTACTTC. Protein: CASSQDMAKNIQYF. Full variable domain (outside the CDR3, taken from reference TRBV14 and TRBJ2-4): EAGVTQFPSHSVIEKGQTVTLRCDPISGHDNLYWYRRVMGKEIKFLLHFVKESKQDESGMPNNRFLAERTGGTYSTLKVQPAELEDSGVYFCASSQDMAKNIQYFGAGTRLSVL.